Listed here is a single T cell receptor beta chain. The CDR3 runs to 16 residues. The germline gives CDR1 SGHTA, CDR2 FQGNSA. Trimming removed 2 bases from V and 4 bases from J, with 17 bases in between. These data belong to a study of shared T cell receptors in the human thymus. Only in-frame clones appear in the TCRdb table, and some are missing; sequencing was by immunoSEQ multiplex PCR. This sample has 600,000 or so clones, with 87% found just once. These data are also associated with another study on human thymus T cells. That paper states: Immunologically healthy infants in Finland undergoing congenital heart defect surgery were the donors. Resected material from corrective heart surgery provided the thymus tissue analysed. Highly overlapping thymic repertoires among unrelated individuals were reported in related research.

This clonotype was obtained from a boy under three years old with a congenital heart defect. The sequenced material came from thymocytes. This sequence joins TRBV7-2 and TRBJ1-2; D unclear. CDR3 sequence reads: CASSLRGPRGTYGYTF. The CDR3 region has the DNA TGTGCCAGCAGCTTAAGAGGTCCGAGAGGTACCTATGGCTACACCTTC.